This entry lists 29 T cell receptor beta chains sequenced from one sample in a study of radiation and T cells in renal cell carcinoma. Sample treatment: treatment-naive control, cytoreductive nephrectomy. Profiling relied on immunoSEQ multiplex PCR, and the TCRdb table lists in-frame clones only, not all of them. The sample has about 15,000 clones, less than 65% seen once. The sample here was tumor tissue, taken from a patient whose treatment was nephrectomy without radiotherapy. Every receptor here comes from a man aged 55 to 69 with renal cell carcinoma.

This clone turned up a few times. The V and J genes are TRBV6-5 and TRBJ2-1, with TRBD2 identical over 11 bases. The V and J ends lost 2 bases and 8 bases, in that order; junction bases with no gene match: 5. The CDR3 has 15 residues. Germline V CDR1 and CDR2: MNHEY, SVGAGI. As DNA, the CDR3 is TGTGCCAGCAGTTACAGTAGCGGGGGGGCCGATGAGCAGTTCTTC. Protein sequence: CASSYSSGGADEQFF.

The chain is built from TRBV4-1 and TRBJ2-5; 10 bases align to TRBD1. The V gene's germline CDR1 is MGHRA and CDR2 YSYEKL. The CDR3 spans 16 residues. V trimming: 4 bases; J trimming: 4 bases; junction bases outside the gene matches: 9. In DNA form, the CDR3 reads TGCGCCAGCAGCCCCTCGGGACAGGGGCTAGGAGAGACCCAGTACTTC. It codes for CASSPSGQGLGETQYF.

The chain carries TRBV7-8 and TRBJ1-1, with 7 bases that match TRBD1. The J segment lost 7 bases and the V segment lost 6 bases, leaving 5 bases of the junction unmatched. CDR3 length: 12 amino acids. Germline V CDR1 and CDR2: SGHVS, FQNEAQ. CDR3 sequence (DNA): TGTGCCAGCAGTTTACAGGGGAATGAAGCTTTCTTT. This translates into CASSLQGNEAFF.

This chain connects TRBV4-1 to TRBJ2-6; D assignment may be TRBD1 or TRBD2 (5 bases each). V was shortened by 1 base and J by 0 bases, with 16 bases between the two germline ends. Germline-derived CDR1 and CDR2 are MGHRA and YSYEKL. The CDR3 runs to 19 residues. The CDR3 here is CASSQAPGTVASGANVLTF. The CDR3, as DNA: TGCGCCAGCAGCCAAGCCCCCGGGACGGTTGCCTCTGGGGCCAACGTCCTGACTTTC.

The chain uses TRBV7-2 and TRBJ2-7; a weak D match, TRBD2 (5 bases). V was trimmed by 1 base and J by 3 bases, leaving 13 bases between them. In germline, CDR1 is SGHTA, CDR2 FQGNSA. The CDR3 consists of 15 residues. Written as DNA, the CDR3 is TGTGCCAGCAGCTTAGTCACGGGGAAAGACTACGAGCAGTACTTC. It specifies CASSLVTGKDYEQYF.

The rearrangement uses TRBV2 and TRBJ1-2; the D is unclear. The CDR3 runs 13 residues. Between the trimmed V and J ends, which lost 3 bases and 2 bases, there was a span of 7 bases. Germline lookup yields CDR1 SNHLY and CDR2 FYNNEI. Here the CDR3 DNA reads TGTGCCAGCAGTGATCGGCCCAACTATGGCTACACCTTC. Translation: CASSDRPNYGYTF. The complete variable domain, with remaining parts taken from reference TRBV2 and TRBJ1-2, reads EPEVTQTPSHQVTQMGQEVILRCVPISNHLYFYWYRQILGQKVEFLVSFYNNEISEKSEIFDDQFSVERPDGSNFTLKIRSTKLEDSAMYFCASSDRPNYGYTFGSGTRLTVV.

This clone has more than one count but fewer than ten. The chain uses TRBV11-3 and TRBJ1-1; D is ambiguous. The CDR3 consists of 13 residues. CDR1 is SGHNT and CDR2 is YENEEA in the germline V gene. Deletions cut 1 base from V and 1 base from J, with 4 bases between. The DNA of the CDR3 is TGTGCCAGCAGCTTAGTCCAGAACACTGAAGCTTTCTTT. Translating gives CASSLVQNTEAFF.

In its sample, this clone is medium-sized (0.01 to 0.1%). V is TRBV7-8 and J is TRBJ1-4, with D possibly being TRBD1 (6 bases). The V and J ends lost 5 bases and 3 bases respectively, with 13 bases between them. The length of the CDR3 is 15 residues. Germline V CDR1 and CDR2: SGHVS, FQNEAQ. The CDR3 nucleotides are TGTGCCAGCAGCACGATAGGGGGATCTAATGAAAAACTGTTTTTT. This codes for CASSTIGGSNEKLFF.

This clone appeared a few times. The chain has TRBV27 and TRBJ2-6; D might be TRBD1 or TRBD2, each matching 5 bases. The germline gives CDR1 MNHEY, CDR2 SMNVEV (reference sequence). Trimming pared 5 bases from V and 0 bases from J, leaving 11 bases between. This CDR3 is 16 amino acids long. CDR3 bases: TGTGCCAGCAGTCGGGGCAGGAACTCTGGGGCCAACGTCCTGACTTTC. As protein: CASSRGRNSGANVLTF.

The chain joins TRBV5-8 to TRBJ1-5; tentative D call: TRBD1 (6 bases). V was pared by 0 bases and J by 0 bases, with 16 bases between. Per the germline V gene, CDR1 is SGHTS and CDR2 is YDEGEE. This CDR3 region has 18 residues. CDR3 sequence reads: CASSLAPGARGSNQPQHF. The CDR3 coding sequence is TGTGCCAGCAGCTTGGCTCCGGGGGCTCGTGGTAGCAATCAGCCCCAGCATTTT.

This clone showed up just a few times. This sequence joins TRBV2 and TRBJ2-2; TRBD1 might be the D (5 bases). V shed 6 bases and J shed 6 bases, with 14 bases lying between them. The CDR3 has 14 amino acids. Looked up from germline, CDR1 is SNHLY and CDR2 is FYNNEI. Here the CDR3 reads CASSRSRGSGELFF. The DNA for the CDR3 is TGTGCCAGCAGCCGAAGTAGGGGTTCCGGGGAGCTGTTTTTT. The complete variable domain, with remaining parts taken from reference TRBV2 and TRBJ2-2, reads EPEVTQTPSHQVTQMGQEVILRCVPISNHLYFYWYRQILGQKVEFLVSFYNNEISEKSEIFDDQFSVERPDGSNFTLKIRSTKLEDSAMYFCASSRSRGSGELFFGEGSRLTVL.

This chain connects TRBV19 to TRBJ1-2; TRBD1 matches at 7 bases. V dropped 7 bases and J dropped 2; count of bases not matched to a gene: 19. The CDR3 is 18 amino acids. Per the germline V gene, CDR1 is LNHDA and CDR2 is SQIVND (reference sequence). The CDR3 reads CASTKIAPRPGQNYGYTF. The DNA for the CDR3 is TGTGCCAGTACCAAAATCGCACCGAGACCGGGACAGAACTATGGCTACACCTTC. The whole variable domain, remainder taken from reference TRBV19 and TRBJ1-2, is DGGITQSPKYLFRKEGQNVTLSCEQNLNHDAMYWYRQDPGQGLRLIYYSQIVNDFQKGDIAEGYSVSREKKESFPLTVTSAQKNPTAFYLCASTKIAPRPGQNYGYTFGSGTRLTVV.

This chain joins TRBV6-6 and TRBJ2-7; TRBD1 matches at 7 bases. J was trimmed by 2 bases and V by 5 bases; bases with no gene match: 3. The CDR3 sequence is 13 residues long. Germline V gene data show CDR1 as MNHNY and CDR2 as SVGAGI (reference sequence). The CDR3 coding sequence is TGTGCCAGCAGTCCTACAGGGGCCTACGAGCAGTACTTC. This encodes CASSPTGAYEQYF.

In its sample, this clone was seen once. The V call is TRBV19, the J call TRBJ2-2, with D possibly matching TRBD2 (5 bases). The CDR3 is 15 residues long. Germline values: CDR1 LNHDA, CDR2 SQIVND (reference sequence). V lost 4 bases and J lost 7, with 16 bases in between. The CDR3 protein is CASSKRERVYGELFF. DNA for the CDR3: TGTGCCAGTAGTAAAAGGGAGAGGGTGTACGGGGAGCTGTTTTTT.

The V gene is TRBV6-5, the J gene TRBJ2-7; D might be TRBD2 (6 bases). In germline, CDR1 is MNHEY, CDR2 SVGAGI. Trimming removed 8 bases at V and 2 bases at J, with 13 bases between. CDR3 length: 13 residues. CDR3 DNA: TGTGCCAGCTCCGGCGGGGCACCCTACGAGCAGTACTTC. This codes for CASSGGAPYEQYF.

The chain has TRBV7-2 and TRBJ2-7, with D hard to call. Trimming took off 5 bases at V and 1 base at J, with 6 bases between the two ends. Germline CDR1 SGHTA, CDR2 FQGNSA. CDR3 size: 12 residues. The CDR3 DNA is TGTGCCAGCAGCCCCTTTTCCTACGAGCAGTACTTC. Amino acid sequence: CASSPFSYEQYF.

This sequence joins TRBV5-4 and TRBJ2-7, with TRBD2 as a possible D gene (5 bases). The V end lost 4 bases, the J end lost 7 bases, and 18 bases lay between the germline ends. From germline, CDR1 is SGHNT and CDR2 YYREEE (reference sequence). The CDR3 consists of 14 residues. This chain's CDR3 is CASSQQTTLGEQYF. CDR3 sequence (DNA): TGTGCCAGCAGCCAGCAGACTACCCTCGGGGAGCAGTACTTC. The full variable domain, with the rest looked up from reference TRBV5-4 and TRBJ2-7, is ETGVTQSPTHLIKTRGQQVTLRCSSQSGHNTVSWYQQALGQGPQFIFQYYREEENGRGNFPPRFSGLQFPNYSSELNVNALELDDSALYLCASSQQTTLGEQYFGPGTRLTVT.

CDR3 bases: TGTGCCAGCAGTTACGGCTACACCAAGTACGAGCAGTACTTC. Its translation: CASSYGYTKYEQYF. The V and J genes are TRBV28 and TRBJ2-7; unclear D gene. Trimming pared 4 bases from V and 4 bases from J, leaving 14 bases between. The CDR3 length is 14 residues. CDR1 and CDR2 from the germline V gene are MDHEN and SYDVKM.

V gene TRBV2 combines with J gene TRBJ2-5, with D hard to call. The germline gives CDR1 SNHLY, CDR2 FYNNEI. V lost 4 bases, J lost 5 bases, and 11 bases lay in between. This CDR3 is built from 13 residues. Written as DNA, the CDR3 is TGTGCCAGCAGTGGGGCCCCCCGGGAGACCCAGTACTTC. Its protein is CASSGAPRETQYF.

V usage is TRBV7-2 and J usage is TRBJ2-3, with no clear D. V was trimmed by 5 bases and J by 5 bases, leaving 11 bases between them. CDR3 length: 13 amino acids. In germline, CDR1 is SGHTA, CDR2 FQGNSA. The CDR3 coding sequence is TGTGCCAGCAGCCTTGGGCTAGAAGATACGCAGTATTTT. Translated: CASSLGLEDTQYF.

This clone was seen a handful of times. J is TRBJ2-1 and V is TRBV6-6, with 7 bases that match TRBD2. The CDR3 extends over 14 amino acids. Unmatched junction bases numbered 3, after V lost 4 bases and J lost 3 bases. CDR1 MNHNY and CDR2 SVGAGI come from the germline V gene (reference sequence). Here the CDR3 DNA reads TGTGCCAGCAGTTCCTGGGGGGGCTACAATGAGCAGTTCTTC. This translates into CASSSWGGYNEQFF.

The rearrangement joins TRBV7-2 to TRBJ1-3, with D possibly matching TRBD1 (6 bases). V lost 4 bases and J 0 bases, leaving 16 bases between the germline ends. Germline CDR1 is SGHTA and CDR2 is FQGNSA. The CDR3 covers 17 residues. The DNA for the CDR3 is TGTGCCAGCAGCTATGGGGGCCAGGGACTCTCTGGAAACACCATATATTTT. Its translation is CASSYGGQGLSGNTIYF.

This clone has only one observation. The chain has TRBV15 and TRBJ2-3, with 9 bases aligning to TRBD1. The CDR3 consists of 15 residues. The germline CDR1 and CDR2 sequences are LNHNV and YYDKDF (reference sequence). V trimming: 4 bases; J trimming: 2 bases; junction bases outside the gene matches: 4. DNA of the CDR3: TGTGCCACCAGCACTCGACAGGGGGACACAGATACGCAGTATTTT. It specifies CATSTRQGDTDTQYF.

The CDR3 DNA follows: TGTGCCAGCAGTGAAGGCGGTAGTATAGGGTACTTC. Its translation: CASSEGGSIGYF. The chain uses TRBV2 and TRBJ2-7; D is ambiguous. The V end was cut by 1 base, the J end by 12 bases, with 13 bases between. Germline V gene data show CDR1 as SNHLY and CDR2 as FYNNEI. The CDR3 is made up of 12 amino acids.

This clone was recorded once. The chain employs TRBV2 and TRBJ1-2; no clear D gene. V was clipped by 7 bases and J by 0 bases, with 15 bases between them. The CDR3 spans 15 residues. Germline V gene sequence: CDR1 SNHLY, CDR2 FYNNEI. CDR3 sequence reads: CASIRQQLSNYGYTF. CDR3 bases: TGTGCCAGCATTCGTCAGCAACTCTCTAACTATGGCTACACCTTC.

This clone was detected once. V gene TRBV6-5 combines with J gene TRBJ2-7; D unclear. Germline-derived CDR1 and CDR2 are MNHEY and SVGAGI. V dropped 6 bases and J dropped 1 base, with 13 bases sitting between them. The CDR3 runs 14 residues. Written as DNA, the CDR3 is TGTGCCAGCAGCCTCCTTCGGTCATCCTACGAGCAGTACTTC. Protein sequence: CASSLLRSSYEQYF.

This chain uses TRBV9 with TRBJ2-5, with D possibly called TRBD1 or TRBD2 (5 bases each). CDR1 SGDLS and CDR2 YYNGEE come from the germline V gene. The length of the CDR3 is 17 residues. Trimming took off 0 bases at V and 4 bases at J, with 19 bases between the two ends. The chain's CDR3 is CASSVAQWDPLGETQYF. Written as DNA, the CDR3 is TGTGCCAGCAGCGTAGCCCAATGGGACCCCTTAGGAGAGACCCAGTACTTC.

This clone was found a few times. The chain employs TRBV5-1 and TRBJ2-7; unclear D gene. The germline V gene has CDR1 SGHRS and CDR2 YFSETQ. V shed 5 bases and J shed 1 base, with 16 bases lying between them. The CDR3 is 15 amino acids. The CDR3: CASRVSEVTSYEQYF. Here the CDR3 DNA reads TGCGCCAGCAGAGTGTCCGAGGTTACGTCCTACGAGCAGTACTTC.

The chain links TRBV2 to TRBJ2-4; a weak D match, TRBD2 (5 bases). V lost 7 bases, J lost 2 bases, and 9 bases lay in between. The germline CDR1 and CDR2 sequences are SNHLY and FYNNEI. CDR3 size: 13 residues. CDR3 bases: TGTGCCAGCACGGGGAATACCAAAAACATTCAGTACTTC. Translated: CASTGNTKNIQYF.